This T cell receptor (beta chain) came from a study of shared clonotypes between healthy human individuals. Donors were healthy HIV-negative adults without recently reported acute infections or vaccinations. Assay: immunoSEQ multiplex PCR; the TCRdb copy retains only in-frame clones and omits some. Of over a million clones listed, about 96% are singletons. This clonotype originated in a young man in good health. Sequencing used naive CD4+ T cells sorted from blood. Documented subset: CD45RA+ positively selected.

CDR3 sequence: CASRGTIAALSDTQYF. DNA for the CDR3: TGTGCCAGCAGGGGGACCATAGCGGCCCTCTCGGATACGCAGTATTTT. This chain joins TRBV6-6 and TRBJ2-3; the D gene is possibly TRBD2 (6 bases). CDR1 is MNHNY and CDR2 is SVGAGI in the germline V gene (reference sequence). V was shortened by 6 bases and J by 6 bases, with 22 bases between the two germline ends. The CDR3 totals 16 residues.